This T cell receptor beta chain was recovered during a study of shared clonotypes between healthy human individuals. Across the study: The plates for each donor numbered three CD4 naive, three CD4 memory, two CD8 naive and one CD8 memory. Study observations and caveats: The study generally estimated greater richness for naive than memory subsets. The small donor group covered limited genetic and exposure diversity.

Notes on this clone: The antigen is unknown. Other DNA sequences within the sample encode an identical CDR3.

Deep-level assay runs were performed. Clones were sequenced by immunoSEQ multiplex PCR, and TCRdb holds only the in-frame ones, with some missing. Among about 1.9 million clones listed, roughly 93% were seen once. It was CD45RO-negative cells, positively selected for CCR7, that made up naive CD8 cells, with terminally differentiated effector memory CD45RA+ cells excluded. This clonotype was sampled from a man younger than 35 in good health. Some clones in this sample may be carry-over from other donors' samples. Input material: naive CD8+ T cells from PBMCs.

CDR3 in DNA: TGTGCCAGCAGCTCGCGCACGGTTAACACTGAAGCTTTCTTT. As protein: CASSSRTVNTEAFF. The chain joins TRBV7-9 to TRBJ1-1; D is unclear. Germline-derived CDR1 and CDR2 are SEHNR and FQNEAQ (reference sequence). V lost 4 bases to trimming and J lost 2 bases, with 11 bases between them. The CDR3 runs to 14 residues.